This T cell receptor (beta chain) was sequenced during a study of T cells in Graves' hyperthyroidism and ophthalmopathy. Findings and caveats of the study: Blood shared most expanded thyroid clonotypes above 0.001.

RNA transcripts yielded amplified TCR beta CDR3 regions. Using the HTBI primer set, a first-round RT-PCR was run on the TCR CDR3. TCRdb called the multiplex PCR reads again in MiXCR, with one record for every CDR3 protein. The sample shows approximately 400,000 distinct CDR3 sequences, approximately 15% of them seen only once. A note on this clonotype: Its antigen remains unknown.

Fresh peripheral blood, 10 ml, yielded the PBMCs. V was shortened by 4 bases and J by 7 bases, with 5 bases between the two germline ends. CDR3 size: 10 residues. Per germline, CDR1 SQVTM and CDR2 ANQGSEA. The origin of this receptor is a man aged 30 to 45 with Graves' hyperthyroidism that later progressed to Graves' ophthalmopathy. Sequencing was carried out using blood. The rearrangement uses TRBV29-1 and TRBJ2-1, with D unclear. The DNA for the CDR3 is TGCAGCGTTGTCGGGAATGAGCAGTTCTTC. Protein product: CSVVGNEQFF.